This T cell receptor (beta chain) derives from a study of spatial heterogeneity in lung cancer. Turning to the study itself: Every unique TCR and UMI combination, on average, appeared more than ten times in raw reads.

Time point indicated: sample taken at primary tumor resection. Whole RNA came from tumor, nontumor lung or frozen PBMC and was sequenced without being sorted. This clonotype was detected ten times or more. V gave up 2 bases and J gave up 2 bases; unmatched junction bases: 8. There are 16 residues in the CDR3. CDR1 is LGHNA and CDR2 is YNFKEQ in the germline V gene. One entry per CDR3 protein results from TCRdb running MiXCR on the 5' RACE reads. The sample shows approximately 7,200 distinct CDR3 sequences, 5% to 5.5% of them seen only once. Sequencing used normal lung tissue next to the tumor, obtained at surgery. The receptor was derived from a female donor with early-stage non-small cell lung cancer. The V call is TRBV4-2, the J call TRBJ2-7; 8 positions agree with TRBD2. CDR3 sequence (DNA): TGTGCCAGCAGCCAAAACGGACTAGCAGAGCCCTACGAGCAGTACTTC. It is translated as CASSQNGLAEPYEQYF.